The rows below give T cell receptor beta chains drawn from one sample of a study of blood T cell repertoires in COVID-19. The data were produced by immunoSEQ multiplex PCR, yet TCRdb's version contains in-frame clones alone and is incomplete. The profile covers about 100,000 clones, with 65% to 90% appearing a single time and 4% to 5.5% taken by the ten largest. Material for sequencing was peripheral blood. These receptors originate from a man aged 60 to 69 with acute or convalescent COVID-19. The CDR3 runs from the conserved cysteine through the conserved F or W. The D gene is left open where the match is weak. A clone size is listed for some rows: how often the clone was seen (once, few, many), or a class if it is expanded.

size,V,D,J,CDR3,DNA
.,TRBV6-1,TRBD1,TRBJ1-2,CASSGAPGQGVMNYGYTF,TGTGCCAGCAGTGGGGCCCCGGGACAGGGGGTTATGAACTATGGCTACACCTTC
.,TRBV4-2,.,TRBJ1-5,CASSQIRGGDLYSNQPQHF,TGTGCCAGCAGCCAAATTCGAGGGGGAGACCTTTATAGCAATCAGCCCCAGCATTTT
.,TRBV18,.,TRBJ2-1,CASSPAPSSYNEQFF,TGTGCCAGCTCACCAGCTCCGAGCTCCTACAATGAGCAGTTCTTC
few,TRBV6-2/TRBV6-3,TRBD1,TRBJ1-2,CASSPGQETYLYGYTF,TGTGCCAGCAGTCCGGGACAGGAGACATACCTCTATGGCTACACCTTC
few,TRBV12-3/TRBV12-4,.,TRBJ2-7,CASSFQDLGEQYF,TGTGCCAGCAGTTTCCAGGACTTGGGGGAGCAGTACTTC
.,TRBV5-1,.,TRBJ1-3,CASSFAVLGANSGNTIYF,TGCGCCAGCAGCTTCGCCGTGCTAGGGGCGAACTCTGGAAACACCATATATTTT
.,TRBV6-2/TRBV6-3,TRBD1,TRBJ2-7,CASSSPDRVNEQYF,TGTGCCAGCAGTTCCCCGGACAGGGTCAACGAGCAGTACTTC
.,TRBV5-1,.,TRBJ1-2,CASSLGFGAPANYGYTF,TGCGCCAGCAGCTTGGGGTTTGGGGCACCCGCTAACTATGGCTACACCTTC
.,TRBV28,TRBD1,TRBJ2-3,CASSYRDRHTDTQYF,TGTGCCAGCAGTTACCGGGACAGACACACAGATACGCAGTATTTT
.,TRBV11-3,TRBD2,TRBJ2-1,CASSLARASGDPNEQFF,TGTGCCAGCAGCTTAGCCCGGGCTAGCGGGGACCCCAATGAGCAGTTCTTC
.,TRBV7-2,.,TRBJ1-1,CASSSRTAGGTEAFF,TGTGCCAGCAGCTCCCGGACAGCTGGTGGCACTGAAGCTTTCTTT
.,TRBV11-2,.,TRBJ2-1,CASSSRDEQFF,TGTGCCAGCAGCTCGAGAGATGAGCAGTTCTTC
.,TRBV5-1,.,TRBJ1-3,CASSLGGDSSGNTIYF,TGCGCCAGCAGCTTGGGCGGCGATTCCTCTGGAAACACCATATATTTT
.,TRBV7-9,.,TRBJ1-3,CASSLVTAPGNTIYF,TGTGCCAGCAGCTTAGTGACAGCTCCTGGAAACACCATATATTTT
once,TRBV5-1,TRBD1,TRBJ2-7,CASSPGQGEIYEQYF,TGCGCCAGCAGCCCGGGACAGGGGGAGATCTACGAGCAGTACTTC
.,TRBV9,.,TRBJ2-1,CASSVDGGSAYNEQFF,TGTGCCAGCAGCGTAGATGGGGGGTCCGCCTACAATGAGCAGTTCTTC
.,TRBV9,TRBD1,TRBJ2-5,CASSLRTGLYQETQYF,TGTGCCAGCAGCCTACGGACAGGGTTGTACCAAGAGACCCAGTACTTC
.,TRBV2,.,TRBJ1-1,CASTPTLNTEAFF,TGTGCCAGCACCCCGACACTGAACACTGAAGCTTTCTTT
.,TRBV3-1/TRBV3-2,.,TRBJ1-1,CASSLPSSGAFF,TGTGCCAGCAGCCTGCCCTCATCAGGGGCTTTCTTT
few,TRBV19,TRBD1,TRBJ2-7,CASSSPGRTGSSYEQYF,TGTGCCAGTAGTTCCCCGGGGCGGACAGGGTCCTCCTACGAGCAGTACTTC
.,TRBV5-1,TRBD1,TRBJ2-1,CASIKNAGQGDNEQFF,TGCGCCAGCATCAAGAACGCCGGACAGGGTGACAATGAGCAGTTCTTC
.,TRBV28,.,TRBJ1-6,CASRGTYTNSPLHF,TGTGCCAGCAGGGGGACATACACTAATTCACCCCTCCACTTT
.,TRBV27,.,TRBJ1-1,CASSLTLWTEAFFF,TGTGCCAGCAGTTTAACCCTCTGGACAGAAGCGTTTTTCTTT
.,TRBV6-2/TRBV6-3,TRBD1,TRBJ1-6,CASSARTGVLGPLHF,TGTGCCAGCAGTGCTCGGACAGGGGTTTTGGGACCCCTCCACTTT
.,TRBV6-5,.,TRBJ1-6,CASSWSGGSYNSPLHF,TGTGCCAGCAGTTGGTCGGGGGGATCCTATAATTCACCCCTCCACTTT
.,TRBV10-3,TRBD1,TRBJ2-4,CAIIRRDRGFRAKNIQYF,TGTGCCATCATTCGCCGGGACAGGGGTTTTAGGGCCAAAAACATTCAGTACTTC
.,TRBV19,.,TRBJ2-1,CASREGNEQFF,TGTGCCAGTAGGGAGGGGAATGAACAGTTCTTC
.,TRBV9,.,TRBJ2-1,CASSPSAGDLWRFF,TGTGCCAGCAGCCCCTCCGCCGGGGACTTATGGAGGTTCTTC
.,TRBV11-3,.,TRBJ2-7,CASSLVQSWGTDLSYEQYF,TGTGCCAGCAGCTTAGTACAGTCATGGGGCACAGACCTCTCCTACGAGCAGTACTTC
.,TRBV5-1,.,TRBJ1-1,CASSPWQGLSNTEAFF,TGCGCCAGCAGCCCTTGGCAGGGCCTATCGAACACTGAAGCTTTCTTT
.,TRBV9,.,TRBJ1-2,CASSVDSNYGYTF,TGTGCCAGCAGCGTTGACAGTAACTATGGCTACACCTTC
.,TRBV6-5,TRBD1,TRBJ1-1,CASSFDRGTEAFF,TGTGCCAGCAGCTTTGACAGGGGCACTGAAGCTTTCTTT
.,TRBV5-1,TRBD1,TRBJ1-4,CASSGGTGSTNEKLFF,TGCGCCAGCAGCGGTGGGACAGGATCAACTAATGAAAAACTGTTTTTT
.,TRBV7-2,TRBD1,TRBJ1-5,CASSLTDRAKRQPQHF,TGTGCCAGCAGCCTAACGGACAGGGCGAAGCGTCAGCCCCAGCATTTT
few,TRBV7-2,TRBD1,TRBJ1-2,CASSFRQGGLYGYTF,TGTGCCAGCAGCTTCAGACAGGGGGGGTTATATGGCTACACCTTC
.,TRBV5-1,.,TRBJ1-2,CASSDSYGYTF,TGCGCCAGCAGTGACAGCTATGGCTACACCTTC
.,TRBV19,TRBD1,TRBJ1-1,CASRNRGMNTEAFF,TGTGCCAGTAGGAACAGGGGAATGAACACTGAAGCTTTCTTT
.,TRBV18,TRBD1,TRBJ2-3,CASSPQAAGRAGGGHTQYF,TGTGCCAGCTCACCACAAGCGGCCGGCCGGGCAGGGGGCGGGCATACGCAGTATTTT
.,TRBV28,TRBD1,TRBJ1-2,CASSFGDRSNYGYTF,TGTGCCAGCAGTTTCGGGGACAGGTCTAACTATGGCTACACCTTC
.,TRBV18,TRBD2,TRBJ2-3,CASSPPASGSLGDTQYF,TGTGCCAGCTCACCACCCGCCAGCGGGAGTCTCGGGGATACGCAGTATTTT
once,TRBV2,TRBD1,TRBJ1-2,CASSAGGDYGYTF,TGTGCCAGCAGCGCAGGGGGCGACTATGGCTACACCTTC
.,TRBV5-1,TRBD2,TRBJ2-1,CASSRGTSGGTTYNEQFF,TGCGCCAGCAGCCGAGGAACTAGCGGGGGGACCACCTACAATGAGCAGTTCTTC
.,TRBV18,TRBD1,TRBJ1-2,CASSPPQGQGFQGNGYTF,TGTGCCAGCTCACCACCGCAAGGACAGGGGTTTCAAGGGAATGGCTACACCTTC
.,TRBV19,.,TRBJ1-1,CASTPGWGEVVNTEAFF,TGTGCCAGTACCCCGGGGTGGGGGGAGGTCGTGAACACTGAAGCTTTCTTT
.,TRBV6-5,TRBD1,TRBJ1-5,CASSTTGTGNQPQHF,TGTGCCAGCAGCACTACCGGGACAGGGAATCAGCCCCAGCATTTT
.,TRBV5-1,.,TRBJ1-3,CASSLDGSGSGNTIYF,TGCGCCAGCAGCTTGGACGGCAGCGGCTCTGGAAACACCATATATTTT
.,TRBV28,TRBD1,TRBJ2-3,CASRLTRQGGTDTQYF,TGTGCCAGCAGGTTGACCAGACAGGGGGGCACAGATACGCAGTATTTT
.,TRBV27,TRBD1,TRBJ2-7,CASSGRDRGLVQYF,TGTGCCAGCAGTGGCCGGGACAGGGGGCTTGTGCAGTACTTC
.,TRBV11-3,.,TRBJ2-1,CASSPRQGFTYNEQFF,TGTGCCAGCAGCCCCCGCCAGGGCTTTACCTACAATGAGCAGTTCTTC
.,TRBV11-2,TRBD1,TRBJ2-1,CASRPGQGFHEQFF,TGTGCCAGCAGACCGGGACAGGGTTTCCATGAGCAGTTCTTC
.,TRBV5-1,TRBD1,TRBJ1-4,CASRQQPGQPNEKLFF,TGCGCCAGCAGGCAGCAACCGGGACAGCCGAATGAAAAACTGTTTTTT
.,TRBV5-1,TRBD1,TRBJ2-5,CASNPTGAEETQYF,TGCGCCAGCAACCCGACAGGGGCGGAGGAGACCCAGTACTTC
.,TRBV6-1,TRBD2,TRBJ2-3,CASSGGGLAGGADTQYF,TGTGCCAGCAGTGGGGGGGGACTAGCGGGAGGAGCAGATACGCAGTATTTT
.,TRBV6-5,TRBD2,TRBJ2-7,CASSYSAAGGYEQYF,TGTGCCAGCAGTTACTCGGCGGCGGGAGGTTACGAGCAGTACTTC